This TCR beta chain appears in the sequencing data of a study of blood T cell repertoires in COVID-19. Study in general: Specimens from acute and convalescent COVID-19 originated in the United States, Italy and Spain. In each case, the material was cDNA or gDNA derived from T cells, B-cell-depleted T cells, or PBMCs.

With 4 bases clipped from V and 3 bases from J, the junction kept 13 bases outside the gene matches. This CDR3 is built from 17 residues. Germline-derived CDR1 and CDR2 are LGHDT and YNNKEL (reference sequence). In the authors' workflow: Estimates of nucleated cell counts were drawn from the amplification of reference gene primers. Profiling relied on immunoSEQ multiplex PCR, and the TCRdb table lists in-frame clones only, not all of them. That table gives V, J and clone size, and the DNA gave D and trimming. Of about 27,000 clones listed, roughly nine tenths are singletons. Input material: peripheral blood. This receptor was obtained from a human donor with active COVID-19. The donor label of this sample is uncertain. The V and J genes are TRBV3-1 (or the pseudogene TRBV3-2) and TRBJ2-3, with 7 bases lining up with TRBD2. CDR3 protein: CASSRTPRGRFTDTQYF. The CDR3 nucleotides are TGTGCCAGCAGCCGAACTCCCCGCGGGAGATTTACAGATACGCAGTATTTT.